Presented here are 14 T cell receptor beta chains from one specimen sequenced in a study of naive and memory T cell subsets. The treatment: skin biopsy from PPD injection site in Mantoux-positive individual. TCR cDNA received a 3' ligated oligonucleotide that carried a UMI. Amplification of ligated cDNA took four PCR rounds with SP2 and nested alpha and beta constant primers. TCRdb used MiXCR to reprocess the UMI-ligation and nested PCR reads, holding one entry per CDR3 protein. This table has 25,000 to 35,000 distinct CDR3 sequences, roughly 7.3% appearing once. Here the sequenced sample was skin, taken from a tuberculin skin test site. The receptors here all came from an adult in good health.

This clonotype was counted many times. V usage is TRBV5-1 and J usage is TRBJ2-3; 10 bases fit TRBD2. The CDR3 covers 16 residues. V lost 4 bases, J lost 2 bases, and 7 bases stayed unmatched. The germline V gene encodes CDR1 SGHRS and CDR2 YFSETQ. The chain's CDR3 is CASSRRTSGTTDTQYF. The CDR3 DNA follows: TGCGCCAGCAGCCGAAGGACTAGCGGAACCACAGATACGCAGTATTTT.

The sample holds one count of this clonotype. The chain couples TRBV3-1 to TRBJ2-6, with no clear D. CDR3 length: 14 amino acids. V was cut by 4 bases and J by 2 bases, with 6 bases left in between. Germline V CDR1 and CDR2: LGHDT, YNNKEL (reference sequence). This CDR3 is CASSPTTGANVLTF. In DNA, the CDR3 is TGTGCCAGCAGCCCAACTACTGGGGCCAACGTCCTGACTTTC.

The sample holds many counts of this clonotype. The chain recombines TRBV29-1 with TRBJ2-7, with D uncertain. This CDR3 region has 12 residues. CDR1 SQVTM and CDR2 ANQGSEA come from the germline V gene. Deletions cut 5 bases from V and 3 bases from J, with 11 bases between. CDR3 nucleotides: TGCAGCGTTCAAGTCAGTGACTACGAGCAGTACTTC. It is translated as CSVQVSDYEQYF.

Here the CDR3 reads CASSHDGRPGGETFF. CDR3 nucleotides: TGTGCCAGCAGTCACGATGGCCGGCCAGGGGGCGAAACTTTCTTT. The chain links TRBV6-6 to TRBJ1-1; TRBD1 matches 8 bases. The CDR3 contains 15 residues. Germline loops: CDR1 MNHNY, CDR2 SVGAGI (reference sequence). With V trimmed by 5 bases and J by 12 bases, 17 bases remained unmatched.

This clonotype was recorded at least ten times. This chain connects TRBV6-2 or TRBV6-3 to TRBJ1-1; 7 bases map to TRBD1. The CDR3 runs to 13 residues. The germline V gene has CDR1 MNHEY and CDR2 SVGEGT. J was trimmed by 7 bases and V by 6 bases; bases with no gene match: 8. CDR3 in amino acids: CASSQDRVVEAFF. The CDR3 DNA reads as TGTGCCAGCAGCCAAGACAGGGTCGTTGAAGCTTTCTTT.

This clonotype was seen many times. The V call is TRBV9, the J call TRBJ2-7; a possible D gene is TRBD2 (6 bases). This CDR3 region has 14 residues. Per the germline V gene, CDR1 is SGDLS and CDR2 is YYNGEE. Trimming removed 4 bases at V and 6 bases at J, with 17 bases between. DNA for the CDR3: TGTGCCAGCAGCCCGCGACTAGGATCTGGCGAGCAGTACTTC. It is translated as CASSPRLGSGEQYF. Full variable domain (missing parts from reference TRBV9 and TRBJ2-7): DSGVTQTPKHLITATGQRVTLRCSPRSGDLSVYWYQQSLDQGLQFLIQYYNGEERAKGNILERFSAQQFPDLHSELNLSSLELGDSALYFCASSPRLGSGEQYFGPGTRLTVT.

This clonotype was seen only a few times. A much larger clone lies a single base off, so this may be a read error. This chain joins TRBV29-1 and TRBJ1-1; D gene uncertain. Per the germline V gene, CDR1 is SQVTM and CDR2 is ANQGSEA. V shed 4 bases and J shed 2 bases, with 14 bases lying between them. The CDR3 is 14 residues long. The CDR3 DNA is TGCAGCGTTGGGTGGGTAGAGGTTAACACTGAAGCTTTCTTT. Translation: CSVGWVEVNTEAFF.

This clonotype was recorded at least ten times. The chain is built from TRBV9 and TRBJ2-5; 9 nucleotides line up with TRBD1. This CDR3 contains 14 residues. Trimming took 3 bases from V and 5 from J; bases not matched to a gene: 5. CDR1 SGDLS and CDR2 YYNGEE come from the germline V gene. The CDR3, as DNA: TGTGCCAGCAGCGAGGGGACAGGGTATGAGACCCAGTACTTC. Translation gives CASSEGTGYETQYF.

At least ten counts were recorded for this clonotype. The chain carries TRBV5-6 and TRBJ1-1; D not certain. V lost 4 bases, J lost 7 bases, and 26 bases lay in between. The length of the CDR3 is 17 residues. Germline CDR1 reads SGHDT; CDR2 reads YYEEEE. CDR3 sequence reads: CASSPMRRLGGSLEAFF. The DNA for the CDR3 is TGTGCCAGCAGCCCGATGAGGCGTCTGGGCGGCAGCCTTGAAGCTTTCTTT.

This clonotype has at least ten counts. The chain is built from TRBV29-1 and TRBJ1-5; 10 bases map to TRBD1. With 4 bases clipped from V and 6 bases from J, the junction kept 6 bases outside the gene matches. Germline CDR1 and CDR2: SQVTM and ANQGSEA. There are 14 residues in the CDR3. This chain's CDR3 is CSVVTGGRGQPQHF. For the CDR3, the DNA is TGCAGCGTTGTGACAGGGGGCCGCGGTCAGCCCCAGCATTTT.

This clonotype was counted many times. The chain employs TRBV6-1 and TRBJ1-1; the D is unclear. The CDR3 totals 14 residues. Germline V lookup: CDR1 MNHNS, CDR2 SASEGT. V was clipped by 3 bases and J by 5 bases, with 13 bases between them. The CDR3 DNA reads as TGTGCCAGCAGTGAGGGAGGAGGGAAAACTGAAGCTTTCTTT. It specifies CASSEGGGKTEAFF.

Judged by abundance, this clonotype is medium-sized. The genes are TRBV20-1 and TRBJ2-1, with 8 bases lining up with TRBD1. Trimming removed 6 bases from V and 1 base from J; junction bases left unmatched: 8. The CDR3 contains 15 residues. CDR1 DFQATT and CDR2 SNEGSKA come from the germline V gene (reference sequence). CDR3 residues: CSAHDRGISYNEQFF. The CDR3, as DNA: TGCAGTGCCCATGACAGGGGAATATCCTACAATGAGCAGTTCTTC.

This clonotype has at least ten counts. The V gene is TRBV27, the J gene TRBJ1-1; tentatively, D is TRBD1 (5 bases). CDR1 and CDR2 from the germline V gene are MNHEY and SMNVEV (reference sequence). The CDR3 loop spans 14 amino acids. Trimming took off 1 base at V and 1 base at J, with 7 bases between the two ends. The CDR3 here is CASSLLGENTEAFF. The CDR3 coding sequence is TGTGCCAGCAGTTTATTAGGGGAGAACACTGAAGCTTTCTTT.

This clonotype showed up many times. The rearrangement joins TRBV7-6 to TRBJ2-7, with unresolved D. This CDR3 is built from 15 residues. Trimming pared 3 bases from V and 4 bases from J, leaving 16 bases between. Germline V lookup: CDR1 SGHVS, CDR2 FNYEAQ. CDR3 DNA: TGTGCCAGCAGCTTTTGTGGGTGTCCCTTTTACGAGCAGTACTTC. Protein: CASSFCGCPFYEQYF. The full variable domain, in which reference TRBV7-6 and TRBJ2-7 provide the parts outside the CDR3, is GAGVSQSPRYKVTKRGQDVALRCDPISGHVSLYWYRQALGQGPEFLTYFNYEAQQDKSGLPNDRFSAERPEGSISTLTIQRTEQRDSAMYRCASSFCGCPFYEQYFGPGTRLTVT.